This is a list of T cell receptor beta chains from one sample in a study of blood T cells in healthy people across ages. TCRdb reanalysed the 5' RACE reads using MiXCR and keeps one entry per CDR3 protein. Of approximately 350,000 distinct CDR3 sequences detected, roughly half appear once; the ten largest clones hold 50% to 65%. Material for sequencing was blood. The receptors here all came from a man in his sixties in good health. CDR3s include the opening cysteine and the closing phenylalanine or tryptophan. A D gene is named only where the DNA matches it firmly. Some rows mark clone size as missing; the rest say once, few, many or name a class of expanded clone.

v_gene	abundance	j_gene	d_gene	CDR3nt	CDR3aa
TRBV7-2	.	TRBJ1-6	TRBD1	TGTGCCAGCACCGGACAGGGGACTTCTAATTCACCCCTCCACTTT	CASTGQGTSNSPLHF
TRBV20-1	few	TRBJ2-7	.	TGCAGTGCTGAAGGCTTCTCCTACGAGCAGTACTTC	CSAEGFSYEQYF
TRBV5-4	.	TRBJ1-2	.	TGTGCCAGCAGCTTGCTCGAGACTAACTATGGCTACACCTTC	CASSLLETNYGYTF
TRBV21-1	.	TRBJ2-5	.	TGTGCCAGCAGCAAAGTCTTGGACGGTGTTAATCCCACATGGCAGTACTTC	CASSKVLDGVNPTWQYF
TRBV5-1	.	TRBJ2-5	TRBD2	TGCGCCAGCAGCTCCCTCGGACTAGCGGCGCAAGAGACCCAGTACTTC	CASSSLGLAAQETQYF
TRBV2	.	TRBJ2-5	TRBD1	TGTGCCAGCAGGGGGACAGAGTACCAAGAGACCCAGTACTTC	CASRGTEYQETQYF
TRBV20-1	.	TRBJ2-7	TRBD1	TGCAGTGCTAGTATCCGGGACAGGGGCCTCTCCAGCTCCTACGAGCAGTACTTC	CSASIRDRGLSSSYEQYF
TRBV5-5	.	TRBJ1-2	.	TGTGTCAGCAGCTTGAGTCCAGGGGAAGCCTATGGCTACACCTTC	CVSSLSPGEAYGYTF
TRBV2	many	TRBJ2-1	TRBD2	TGTGCCAGCATGCCTAGCGGGGAATCGAGTGAGCAGTTCTTC	CASMPSGESSEQFF
TRBV7-9	few	TRBJ2-7	.	TGTGCCAGCAGCTTAGACGCCAGCTACGAGCAGTACTTC	CASSLDASYEQYF
TRBV29-1	.	TRBJ2-3	.	TGCAGCGCCGGGGCCTCAGGTACGCAGTATTTT	CSAGASGTQYF
TRBV29-1	many	TRBJ2-6	.	TGCAGCGCGGTATGGGGTTCTGGGGCCAACGTCCTGACTTTC	CSAVWGSGANVLTF
TRBV29-1	.	TRBJ1-2	.	TGCAGCGTTGAGGGCAGCGCTAACTATGGCTACACCTTC	CSVEGSANYGYTF
TRBV12-3/TRBV12-4	.	TRBJ2-1	TRBD2	TGTGACAGCACCCCTAGCGGGAGATACAATGAGCAGTTCTTC	CDSTPSGRYNEQFF
TRBV7-9	few	TRBJ1-6	.	TGTGCCAGCAGGGGTCGGGGCAGTCTAAATTCACCCCTCCACTTT	CASRGRGSLNSPLHF
TRBV6-1	.	TRBJ2-5	.	TGTGCCAGTCAGCAGTTTATCGGGGTCCAAGAGACCCAGTACTTC	CASQQFIGVQETQYF
TRBV30	.	TRBJ1-6	TRBD1	TGTGCCTGGAGTACTTTGGACAGGGGAAATTCACCCCTCCACTTT	CAWSTLDRGNSPLHF
TRBV15	few	TRBJ2-2	.	TGTGCCACCAGCAGAACCCCCGTCAGAGGCACCGGGGAGCTGTTTTTT	CATSRTPVRGTGELFF
TRBV7-9	.	TRBJ2-5	TRBD2	TGTGCCAGCAGCTTTATATTAGCGGGAGGGGGCGATGAGCAGTACTTC	CASSFILAGGGDEQYF
TRBV5-1	many	TRBJ2-1	.	TGCGCCAGCAGCTCCGAGGGGGGACAGATCAATGATGCGCAGTTCTTC	CASSSEGGQINDAQFF
TRBV7-9	few	TRBJ1-2	.	TGTGCCAGCAGCCCGCGCCGGGATTCCTATGGCTACACCTTC	CASSPRRDSYGYTF
TRBV11-1	.	TRBJ2-5	.	TGTGCCAGCAGCTTAAGTGGCAAGAGAGATGAGCAGTACTTC	CASSLSGKRDEQYF
TRBV21-1	.	TRBJ2-7	.	TGTGCCAGCAGCCGACCGGGAGCTTACTCCTACGAGCAGTACTTC	CASSRPGAYSYEQYF
TRBV12-3/TRBV12-4	.	TRBJ2-7	.	TGTGCCAGCAGTTTAGCAAAGGGCACATTCGGCAGGGGTCCTTCCTACGAGCAGTACTTC	CASSLAKGTFGRGPSYEQYF
TRBV7-6	.	TRBJ2-1	TRBD2	TGTGCCAGCAGCATTCTGACTAGCGGGAGCGGCAATGGGCAGTTCTTC	CASSILTSGSGNGQFF
TRBV4-2	.	TRBJ2-7	.	TGTGCCAGCAGCCAAGGACTAGAATACGAGCAGTACTTC	CASSQGLEYEQYF
TRBV9	few	TRBJ2-5	.	TGTGCCAGCAGCGCTCAAGACGGCCGAGGGACCCAGTACTTC	CASSAQDGRGTQYF
TRBV6-6	.	TRBJ2-2	.	TGTGCCAGCAGTTACTTGGCCGGGGAGCTGTTTTTT	CASSYLAGELFF
TRBV11-1	few	TRBJ2-7	.	TGTGCCAGCAGGCGTGGAAGCGGTAACTACGAGCAGTACTTC	CASRRGSGNYEQYF
TRBV25-1	.	TRBJ2-3	.	TGTGCCAGCAGTGGGGACCGAACCGGGACCACAGATACGCAGTATTTT	CASSGDRTGTTDTQYF
TRBV20-1	.	TRBJ2-1	.	TGCAGTGCCCTGGGACTCCTACACAATGAGCAGTTCTTC	CSALGLLHNEQFF
TRBV7-2	once	TRBJ1-1	.	TGTGCCAGCAGCTTTGCACAGGCGGCGACAGGAGCTTTCTTT	CASSFAQAATGAFF
TRBV12-3/TRBV12-4	few	TRBJ2-7	.	TGTGCCAGCAGGTTCAGGCTGGGAGAGCAGTACTTC	CASRFRLGEQYF
TRBV5-4	.	TRBJ1-2	.	TGTGCCAGCAGCTTGGATGCGGTCAAAGGTGGCTACACCTTC	CASSLDAVKGGYTF
TRBV4-3	few	TRBJ2-1	.	TGCGCCAGCAGCCCAGGCGGTAGCTCCAGTGAGCAGTTCTTC	CASSPGGSSSEQFF